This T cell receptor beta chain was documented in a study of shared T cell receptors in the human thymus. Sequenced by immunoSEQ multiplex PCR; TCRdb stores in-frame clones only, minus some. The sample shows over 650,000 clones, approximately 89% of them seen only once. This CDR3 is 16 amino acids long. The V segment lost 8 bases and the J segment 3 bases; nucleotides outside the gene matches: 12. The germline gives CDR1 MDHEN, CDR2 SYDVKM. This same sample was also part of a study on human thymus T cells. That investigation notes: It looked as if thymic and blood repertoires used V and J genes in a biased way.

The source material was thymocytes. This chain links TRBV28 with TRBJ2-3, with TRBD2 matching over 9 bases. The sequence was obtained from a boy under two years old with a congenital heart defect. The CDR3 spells CASPPSAGGPTDTQYF. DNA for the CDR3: TGTGCCAGCCCACCATCCGCGGGGGGGCCTACAGATACGCAGTATTTT.